These T cell receptor beta chains were read from a single sample in a study of human T cells and chemical hapten exposure. TCRdb analysed the RACE reads with MiXCR anew, one entry per CDR3 protein. The table shows around 300,000 distinct CDR3 sequences, with about 5% occurring only once. The material sequenced was whole blood, taken in connection with sensitization to the hapten diphenylcyclopropenone (DPC). The receptors here all came from a woman aged 18-30 years with alopecia areata. Some clones in this sample may be carry-over from other donors' samples. Each CDR3 is given with its conserved first and last residue. Each record gives: D gene, V gene, J gene, clone size, CDR3 protein, CDR3 DNA. D genes are given only for firm matches. Not all rows give a size; the values are once, few, many and, for expanded clones, a class.

>TRBD2|TRBV11-1|TRBJ2-1|many
CASSSKLAGNNEQFF
TGTGCCAGCAGCTCCAAATTAGCGGGGAACAATGAGCAGTTCTTC
>-|TRBV20-1|TRBJ2-5|-
CSEDIQETQYF
TGCAGTGAGGACATCCAAGAGACCCAGTACTTC
>TRBD1|TRBV5-1|TRBJ1-1|many
CASSLGTGGSIRAFF
TGCGCCAGCAGCTTGGGGACAGGGGGCTCGATTCGGGCTTTCTTT
>TRBD1|TRBV5-1|TRBJ1-6|many
CASSSTGGGSPLHF
TGCGCCAGCAGCTCGACAGGGGGCGGGTCACCCCTCCACTTT
>-|TRBV12-3/TRBV12-4|TRBJ1-5|many
CASSSHGGDNQPQHF
TGTGCCAGCAGTTCCCATGGGGGTGACAATCAGCCCCAGCATTTT
>TRBD2|TRBV4-3|TRBJ2-3|-
CASSQVKLAGEHAQYF
TGCGCCAGCAGCCAAGTCAAGCTAGCGGGGGAACATGCGCAGTATTTT
>-|TRBV7-3|TRBJ2-4|many
CASSLQGGNIQYF
TGTGCCAGCAGCCTCCAGGGGGGGAACATTCAGTACTTC
>-|TRBV6-6|TRBJ1-1|many
CASSSHERAWTEAFF
TGTGCCAGCAGTTCCCACGAGAGGGCTTGGACTGAAGCTTTCTTT
>-|TRBV28|TRBJ2-7|-
CASSFNQGREQYF
TGTGCCAGCAGTTTCAATCAGGGGCGTGAGCAGTACTTC
>-|TRBV27|TRBJ1-1|few
CASRLQGYTEAFF
TGTGCCAGCAGACTACAGGGCTACACTGAAGCTTTCTTT
>-|TRBV9|TRBJ2-3|few
CASSSGDRALSTDTQYF
TGTGCCAGCAGCTCCGGGGATCGTGCCCTATCCACAGATACGCAGTATTTT
>-|TRBV2|TRBJ2-5|many
CASSDTTQYF
TGTGCCAGCAGCGATACGACCCAGTACTTC
>-|TRBV6-5|TRBJ1-1|many
CASSYYREAFF
TGTGCCAGCAGTTACTACAGGGAAGCTTTCTTT
>-|TRBV7-7|TRBJ2-2|-
CASSPFWRENTGELFF
TGTGCTAGCAGCCCCTTTTGGAGGGAGAACACCGGGGAGCTGTTTTTT
>-|TRBV9|TRBJ1-5|-
CASSAHDGINQPQHF
TGTGCCAGCAGCGCCCATGACGGAATCAATCAGCCCCAGCATTTT
>-|TRBV3-1|TRBJ2-3|-
CASSPIGGGTDTQYF
TGTGCCAGCAGCCCGATAGGGGGAGGCACAGATACGCAGTATTTT
>-|TRBV20-1|TRBJ1-1|many
CRGQRNTEAFF
TGCAGAGGACAGCGGAACACTGAAGCTTTCTTT
>-|TRBV28|TRBJ1-2|few
CASSPPRYGYTF
TGTGCCAGCAGCCCCCCCAGATATGGCTACACCTTC
>-|TRBV28|TRBJ2-7|many
CASSQGTYEQYF
TGTGCCAGCAGTCAGGGTACCTACGAGCAGTACTTC
>TRBD1|TRBV28|TRBJ2-7|many
CASSSTGTGTYEQYF
TGTGCCAGCAGCTCCACCGGGACAGGGACCTACGAGCAGTACTTC
>-|TRBV28|TRBJ1-3|many
CASSIHNSDTIYF
TGTGCCAGCAGTATACACAATTCGGACACCATATATTTT
>TRBD2|TRBV28|TRBJ2-7|few
CASSLVGGDPYEQYF
TGTGCCAGCAGTTTAGTCGGGGGGGACCCCTACGAGCAGTACTTC
>TRBD2|TRBV20-1|TRBJ2-3|few
CSARGLAGTTSTDTQYF
TGCAGTGCTAGAGGACTAGCGGGGACCACTAGCACAGATACGCAGTATTTT
>-|TRBV12-3/TRBV12-4|TRBJ1-2|many
CASSRQGDGYTF
TGTGCCAGCAGTCGGCAGGGCGATGGCTACACCTTC
>TRBD1|TRBV12-5|TRBJ1-1|-
CASGLVQGAMTEAFF
TGTGCTAGTGGTTTGGTGCAGGGGGCGATGACTGAGGCTTTCTTT
>-|TRBV19|TRBJ2-1|few
CASRRLENNEQFF
TGTGCCAGTAGACGCCTTGAAAACAATGAGCAGTTCTTC
>-|TRBV4-1|TRBJ1-5|-
CASSQACPIRQPQHF
TGCGCCAGCAGCCAAGCTTGCCCCATTCGTCAGCCCCAGCATTTT
>-|TRBV20-1|TRBJ2-5|few
CSVKGFGETQYF
TGCAGTGTCAAGGGGTTCGGTGAGACCCAGTACTTC
>-|TRBV11-3|TRBJ2-3|-
CASSLDSGSDTQYF
TGTGCCAGCAGCTTAGATTCTGGGAGCGATACGCAGTATTTT
>-|TRBV5-1|TRBJ1-1|many
CASSKVGPTEAEAFF
TGCGCCAGCAGCAAAGTTGGACCCACAGAGGCTGAAGCTTTCTTT
>TRBD1|TRBV13|TRBJ2-7|-
CASSSDRDHEQYF
TGTGCCAGCAGCTCGGACAGGGACCACGAGCAGTACTTC
>TRBD1|TRBV7-2|TRBJ1-2|many
CASIPEAGGHGYTF
TGTGCCAGCATCCCGGAGGCAGGGGGTCATGGCTACACCTTC
>-|TRBV7-3|TRBJ1-1|many
CASSSPRGTLNTEAFF
TGTGCCAGCAGCTCCCCGCGCGGGACATTGAACACTGAAGCTTTCTTT